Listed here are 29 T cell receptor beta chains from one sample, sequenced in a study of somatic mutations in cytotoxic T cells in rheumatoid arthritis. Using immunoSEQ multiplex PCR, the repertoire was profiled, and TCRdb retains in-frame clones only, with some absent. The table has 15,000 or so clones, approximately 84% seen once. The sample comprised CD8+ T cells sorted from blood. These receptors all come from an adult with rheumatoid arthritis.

CDR3 in amino acids: CATSREQGWYEQYF. The DNA for the CDR3 is TGTGCCACCAGCAGGGAACAGGGCTGGTACGAGCAGTACTTC. The V and J genes are TRBV15 and TRBJ2-7; D might be TRBD1 (6 bases). Germline CDR1 and CDR2: LNHNV and YYDKDF (reference sequence). V was cut by 3 bases and J by 4 bases, with 13 bases left in between. The CDR3 is made up of 14 amino acids.

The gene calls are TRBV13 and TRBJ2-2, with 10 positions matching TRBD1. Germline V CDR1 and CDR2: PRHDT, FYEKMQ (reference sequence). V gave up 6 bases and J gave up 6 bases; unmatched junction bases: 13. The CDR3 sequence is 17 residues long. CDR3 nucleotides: TGTGCCAGCAGACATACCGGGACAGGGGCTCTGGCCGGGGAGCTGTTTTTT. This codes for CASRHTGTGALAGELFF.

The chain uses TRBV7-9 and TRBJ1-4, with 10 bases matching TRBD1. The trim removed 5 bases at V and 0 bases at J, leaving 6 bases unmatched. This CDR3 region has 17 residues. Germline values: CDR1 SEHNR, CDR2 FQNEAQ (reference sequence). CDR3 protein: CASSPTGQGATNEKLFF. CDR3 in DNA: TGTGCCAGCAGCCCCACCGGACAGGGGGCAACTAATGAAAAACTGTTTTTT.

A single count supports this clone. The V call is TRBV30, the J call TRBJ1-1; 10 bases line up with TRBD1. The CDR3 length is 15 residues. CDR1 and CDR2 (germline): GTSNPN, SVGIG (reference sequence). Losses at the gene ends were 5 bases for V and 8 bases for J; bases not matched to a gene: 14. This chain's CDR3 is CAWEHVRDRGREAFF. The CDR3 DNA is TGTGCCTGGGAGCACGTGCGGGACAGGGGTCGCGAAGCTTTCTTT.

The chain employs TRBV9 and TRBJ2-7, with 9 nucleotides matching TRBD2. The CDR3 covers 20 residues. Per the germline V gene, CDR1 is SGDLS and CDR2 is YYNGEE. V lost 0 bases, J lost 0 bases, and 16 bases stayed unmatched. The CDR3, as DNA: TGTGCCAGCAGCGTAGAATTAGGCGGGAGGGCTGGTTTCGGCTCCTACGAGCAGTACTTC. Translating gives CASSVELGGRAGFGSYEQYF.

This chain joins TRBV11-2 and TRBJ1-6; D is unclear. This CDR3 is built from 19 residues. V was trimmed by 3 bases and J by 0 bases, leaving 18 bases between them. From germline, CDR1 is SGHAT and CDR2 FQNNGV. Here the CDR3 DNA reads TGTGCCAGCAGCTTGGCCGCCGCGCTTGCGAGCTCCTATAATTCACCCCTCCACTTT. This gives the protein CASSLAAALASSYNSPLHF.

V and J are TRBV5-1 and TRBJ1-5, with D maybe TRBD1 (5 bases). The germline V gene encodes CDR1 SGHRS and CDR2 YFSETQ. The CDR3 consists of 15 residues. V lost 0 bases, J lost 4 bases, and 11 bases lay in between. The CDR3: CASSLEPGSNQPQHF. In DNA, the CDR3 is TGCGCCAGCAGCTTGGAGCCAGGGTCGAATCAGCCCCAGCATTTT.

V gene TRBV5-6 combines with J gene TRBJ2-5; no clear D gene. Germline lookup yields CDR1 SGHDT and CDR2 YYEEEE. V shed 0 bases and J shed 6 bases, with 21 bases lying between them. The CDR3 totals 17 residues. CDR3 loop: CASSLEIPGPGMKTQYF. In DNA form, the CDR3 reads TGTGCCAGCAGCTTGGAAATACCGGGCCCGGGCATGAAGACCCAGTACTTC.

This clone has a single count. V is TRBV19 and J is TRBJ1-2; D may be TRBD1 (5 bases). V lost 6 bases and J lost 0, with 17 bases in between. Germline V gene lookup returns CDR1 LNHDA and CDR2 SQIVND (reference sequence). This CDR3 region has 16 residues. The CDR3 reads CASSPGQGPSNYGYTF. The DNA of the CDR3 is TGTGCCAGTAGCCCTGGGCAGGGTCCATCTAACTATGGCTACACCTTC.

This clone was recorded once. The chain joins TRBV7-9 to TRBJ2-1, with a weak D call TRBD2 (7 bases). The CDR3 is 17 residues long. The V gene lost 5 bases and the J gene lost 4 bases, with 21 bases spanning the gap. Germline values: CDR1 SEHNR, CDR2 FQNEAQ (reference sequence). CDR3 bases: TGTGCCAGCAGCCTAGGGGGGGGCTGGGGGCTATACAATGAGCAGTTCTTC. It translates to CASSLGGGWGLYNEQFF.

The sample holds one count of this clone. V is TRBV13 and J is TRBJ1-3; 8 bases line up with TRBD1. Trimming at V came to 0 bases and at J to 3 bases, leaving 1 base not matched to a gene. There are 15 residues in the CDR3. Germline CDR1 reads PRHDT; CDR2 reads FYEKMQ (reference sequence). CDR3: CASSLGRGHGNTIYF. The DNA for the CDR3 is TGTGCCAGCAGCTTAGGCAGGGGGCATGGAAACACCATATATTTT.

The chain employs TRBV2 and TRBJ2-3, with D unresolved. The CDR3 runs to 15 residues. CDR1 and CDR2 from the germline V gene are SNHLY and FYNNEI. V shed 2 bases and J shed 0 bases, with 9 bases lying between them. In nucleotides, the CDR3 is TGTGCCAGCAGTGAAATATTCGATAGCACAGATACGCAGTATTTT. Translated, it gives CASSEIFDSTDTQYF. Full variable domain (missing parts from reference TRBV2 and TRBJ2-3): EPEVTQTPSHQVTQMGQEVILRCVPISNHLYFYWYRQILGQKVEFLVSFYNNEISEKSEIFDDQFSVERPDGSNFTLKIRSTKLEDSAMYFCASSEIFDSTDTQYFGPGTRLTVL.

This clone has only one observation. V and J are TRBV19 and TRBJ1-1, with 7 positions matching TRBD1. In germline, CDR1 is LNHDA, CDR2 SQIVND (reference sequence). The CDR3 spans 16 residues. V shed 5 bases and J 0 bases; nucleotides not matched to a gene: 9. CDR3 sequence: CASSGRTGEMNTEAFF. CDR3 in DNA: TGTGCCAGTAGTGGGAGAACAGGGGAAATGAACACTGAAGCTTTCTTT.

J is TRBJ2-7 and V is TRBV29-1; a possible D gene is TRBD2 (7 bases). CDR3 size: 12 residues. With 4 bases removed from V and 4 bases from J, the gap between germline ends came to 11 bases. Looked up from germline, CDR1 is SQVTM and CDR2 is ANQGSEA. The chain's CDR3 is CSVGGGPYEQYF. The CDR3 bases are TGCAGCGTTGGGGGGGGCCCGTACGAGCAGTACTTC.

The CDR3, as DNA: TGCGCCAGCAGCCAAGAGGGCAGGGTTACATACGAGCAGTACTTC. Translation gives CASSQEGRVTYEQYF. The chain couples TRBV4-1 to TRBJ2-7, with a tentative D call TRBD1 (5 bases). Germline values: CDR1 MGHRA, CDR2 YSYEKL. V dropped 0 bases and J dropped 4 bases, with 13 bases sitting between them. The CDR3 totals 15 residues.

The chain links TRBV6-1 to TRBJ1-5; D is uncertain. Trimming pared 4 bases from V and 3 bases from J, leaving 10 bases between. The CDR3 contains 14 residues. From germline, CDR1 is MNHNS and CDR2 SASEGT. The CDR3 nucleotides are TGTGCCAGCAGTGCTTGGGGTCTCAATCAGCCCCAGCATTTT. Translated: CASSAWGLNQPQHF.

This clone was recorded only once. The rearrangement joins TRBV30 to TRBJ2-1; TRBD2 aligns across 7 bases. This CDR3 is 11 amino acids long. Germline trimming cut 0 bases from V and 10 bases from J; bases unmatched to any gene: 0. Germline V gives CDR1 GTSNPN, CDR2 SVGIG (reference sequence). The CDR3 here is CAWSVSGEQFF. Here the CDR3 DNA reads TGTGCCTGGAGTGTTAGCGGGGAGCAGTTCTTC.

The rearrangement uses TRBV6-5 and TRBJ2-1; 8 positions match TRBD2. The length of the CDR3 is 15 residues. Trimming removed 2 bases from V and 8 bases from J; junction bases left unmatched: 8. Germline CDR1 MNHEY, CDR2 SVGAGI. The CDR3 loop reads CASSYRTSSSHEQFF. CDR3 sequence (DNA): TGTGCCAGCAGTTACAGGACTAGCTCCAGTCATGAGCAGTTCTTC.

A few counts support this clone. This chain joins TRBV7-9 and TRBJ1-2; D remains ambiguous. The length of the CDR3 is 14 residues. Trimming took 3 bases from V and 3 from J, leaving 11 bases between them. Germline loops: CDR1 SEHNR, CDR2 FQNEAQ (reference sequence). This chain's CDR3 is CASSFGSLYYGYTF. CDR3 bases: TGTGCCAGCAGCTTCGGCAGTCTCTACTATGGCTACACCTTC.

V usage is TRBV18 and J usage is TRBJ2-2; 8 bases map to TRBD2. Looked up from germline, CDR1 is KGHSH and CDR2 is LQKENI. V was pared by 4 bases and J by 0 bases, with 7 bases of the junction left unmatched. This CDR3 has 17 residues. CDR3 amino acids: CASSQRILAANTGELFF. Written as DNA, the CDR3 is TGTGCCAGCTCACAAAGAATACTAGCGGCGAACACCGGGGAGCTGTTTTTT.

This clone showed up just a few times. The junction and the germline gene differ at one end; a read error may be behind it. CDR3 residues: CATSLAGEQFF. CDR3 in DNA: TGTGCCACTAGTCTAGCGGGGGAGCAGTTCTTC. J is TRBJ2-1 and V is TRBV19; the match to TRBD2 covers 9 bases. The CDR3 has 11 residues. Germline V gene lookup returns CDR1 LNHDA and CDR2 SQIVND (reference sequence).

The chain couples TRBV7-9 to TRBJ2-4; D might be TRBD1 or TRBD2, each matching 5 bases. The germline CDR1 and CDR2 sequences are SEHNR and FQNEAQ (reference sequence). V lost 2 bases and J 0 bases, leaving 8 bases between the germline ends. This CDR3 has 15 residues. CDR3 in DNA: TGTGCCAGCAGCTTACCGGGGCGAGCCAAAAACATTCAGTACTTC. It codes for CASSLPGRAKNIQYF. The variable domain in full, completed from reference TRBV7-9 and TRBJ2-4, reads DTGVSQNPRHKITKRGQNVTFRCDPISEHNRLYWYRQTLGQGPEFLTYFQNEAQLEKSRLLSDRFSAERPKGSFSTLEIQRTEQGDSAMYLCASSLPGRAKNIQYFGAGTRLSVL.

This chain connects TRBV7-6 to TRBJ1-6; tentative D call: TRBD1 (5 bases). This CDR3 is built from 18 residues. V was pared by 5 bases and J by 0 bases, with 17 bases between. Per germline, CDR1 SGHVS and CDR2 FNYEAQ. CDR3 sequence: CASSPNSRGGSYNSPLHF. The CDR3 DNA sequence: TGTGCCAGCAGCCCGAACTCGAGGGGAGGCTCCTATAATTCACCCCTCCACTTT.

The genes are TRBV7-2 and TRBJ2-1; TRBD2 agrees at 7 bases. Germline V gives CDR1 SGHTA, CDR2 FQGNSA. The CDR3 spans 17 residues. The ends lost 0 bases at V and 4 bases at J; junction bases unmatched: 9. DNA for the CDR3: TGTGCCAGCAGCTTAGCGGAGATAGCGGGCCCTTACAATGAGCAGTTCTTC. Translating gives CASSLAEIAGPYNEQFF.

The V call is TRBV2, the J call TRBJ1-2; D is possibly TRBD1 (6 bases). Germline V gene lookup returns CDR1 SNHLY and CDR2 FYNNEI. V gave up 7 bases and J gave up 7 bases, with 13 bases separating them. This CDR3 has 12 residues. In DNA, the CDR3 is TGTGCCAGCACTTTTGGGACATCTGGCTACACCTTC. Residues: CASTFGTSGYTF.

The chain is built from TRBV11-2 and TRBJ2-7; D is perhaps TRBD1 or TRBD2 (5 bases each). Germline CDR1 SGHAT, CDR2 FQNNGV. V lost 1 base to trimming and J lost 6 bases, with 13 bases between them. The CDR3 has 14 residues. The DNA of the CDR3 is TGTGCCAGCAGCTTAGGGGGAGTTGGGGGCGAGCAGTACTTC. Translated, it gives CASSLGGVGGEQYF.

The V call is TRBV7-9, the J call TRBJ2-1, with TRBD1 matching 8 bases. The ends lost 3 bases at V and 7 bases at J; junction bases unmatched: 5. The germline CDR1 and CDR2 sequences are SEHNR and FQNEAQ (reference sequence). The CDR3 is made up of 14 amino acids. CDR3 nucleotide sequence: TGTGCCAGCAGCTTGACAGGGGTGGGGAATGAGCAGTTCTTC. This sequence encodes CASSLTGVGNEQFF.

The CDR3, as DNA: TGTGCCAGCAGCTTAGGAACAGGGGTTTTCACTGAAGCTTTCTTT. Protein: CASSLGTGVFTEAFF. This chain joins TRBV7-9 and TRBJ1-1; 7 positions agree with TRBD1. Germline CDR1 SEHNR, CDR2 FQNEAQ (reference sequence). CDR3 length equals 15 residues. J gave up 4 bases and V 1 base, and 6 bases lay outside the gene matches.

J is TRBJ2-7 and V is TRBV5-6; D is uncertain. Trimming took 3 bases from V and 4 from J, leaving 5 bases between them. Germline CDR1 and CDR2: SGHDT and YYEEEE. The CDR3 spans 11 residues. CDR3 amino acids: CASSYDYEQYF. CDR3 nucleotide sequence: TGTGCCAGCAGCTACGATTACGAGCAGTACTTC. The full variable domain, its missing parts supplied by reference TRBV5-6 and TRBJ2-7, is DAGVTQSPTHLIKTRGQQVTLRCSPKSGHDTVSWYQQALGQGPQFIFQYYEEEERQRGNFPDRFSGHQFPNYSSELNVNALLLGDSALYLCASSYDYEQYFGPGTRLTVT.